The TCR beta chain under discussion was sequenced for a study of lymphopenia after photon versus proton radiotherapy. Notes on the study in general: Post-nadir TCR diversity decline inversely tracked overall survival among those who died. Relative stability marked proton patients; photon patients lost diversity and naive cells. Oligoclonal CD8+ Temra expansion after nadir drove photon patients' diversity drop. Only patients who died were analyzed for survival; proton advantage is unproven.

Profiled with immunoSEQ multiplex PCR; TCRdb holds only in-frame clones, not every one. The sample gives some 42,000 clones, roughly four fifths of which show up once; 20% to 25% is in the top ten. CDR3 size: 12 residues. Germline CDR1 and CDR2: SGHTA and FQGNSA. Turning to this clone: Its antigen is undetermined. Germline is not matched at one junction end, which may reflect a read error.

V and J are TRBV7-2 and TRBJ2-7; D is possibly TRBD1 (5 bases). The clonotype was recovered from a woman between 65 and 79 years old with pancreatic cancer. The source was peripheral blood, collected from a patient treated with proton-based radiotherapy. The CDR3 here is CASSSQGSPMGF. The CDR3 coding sequence is TGTGCCAGCAGCTCCCAGGGCAGCCCGATGGGCTTC.